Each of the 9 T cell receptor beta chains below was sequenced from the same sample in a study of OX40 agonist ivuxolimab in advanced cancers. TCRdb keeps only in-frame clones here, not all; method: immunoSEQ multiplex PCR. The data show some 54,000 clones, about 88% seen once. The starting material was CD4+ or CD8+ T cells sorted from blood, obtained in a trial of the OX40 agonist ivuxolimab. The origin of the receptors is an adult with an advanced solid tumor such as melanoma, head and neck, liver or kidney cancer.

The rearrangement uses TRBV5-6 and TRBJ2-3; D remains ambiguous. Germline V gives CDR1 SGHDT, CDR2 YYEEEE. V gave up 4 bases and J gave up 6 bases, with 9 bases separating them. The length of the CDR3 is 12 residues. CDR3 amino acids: CASSEQQDTQYF. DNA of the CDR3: TGTGCCAGCAGCGAACAGCAGGATACGCAGTATTTT.

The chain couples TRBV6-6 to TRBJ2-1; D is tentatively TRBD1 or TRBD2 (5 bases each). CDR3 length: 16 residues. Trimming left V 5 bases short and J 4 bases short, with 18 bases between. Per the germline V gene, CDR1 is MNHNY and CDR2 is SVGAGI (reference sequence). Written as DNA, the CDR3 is TGTGCCAGCAGTAATCAGGGACGATACCCGTACAATGAGCAGTTCTTC. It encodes CASSNQGRYPYNEQFF.

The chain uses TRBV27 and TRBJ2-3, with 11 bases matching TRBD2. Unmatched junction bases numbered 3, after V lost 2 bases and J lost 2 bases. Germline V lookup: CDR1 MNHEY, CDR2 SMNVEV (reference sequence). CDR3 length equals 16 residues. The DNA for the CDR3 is TGTGCCAGCAGTTTACTAGCGGGGGGCCCCACAGATACGCAGTATTTT. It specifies CASSLLAGGPTDTQYF.

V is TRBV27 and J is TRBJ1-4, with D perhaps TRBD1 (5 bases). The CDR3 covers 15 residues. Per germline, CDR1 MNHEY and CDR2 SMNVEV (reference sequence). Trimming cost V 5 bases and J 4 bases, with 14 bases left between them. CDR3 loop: CASSPGTAINEKLFF. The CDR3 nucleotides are TGTGCCAGCAGTCCGGGGACGGCCATTAATGAAAAACTGTTTTTT.

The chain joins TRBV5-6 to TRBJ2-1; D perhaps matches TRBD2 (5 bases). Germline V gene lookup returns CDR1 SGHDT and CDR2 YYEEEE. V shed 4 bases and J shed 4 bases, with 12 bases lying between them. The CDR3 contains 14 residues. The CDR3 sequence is CASSLGGSYNEQFF. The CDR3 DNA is TGTGCCAGCAGCCTTGGAGGCAGTTACAATGAGCAGTTCTTC.

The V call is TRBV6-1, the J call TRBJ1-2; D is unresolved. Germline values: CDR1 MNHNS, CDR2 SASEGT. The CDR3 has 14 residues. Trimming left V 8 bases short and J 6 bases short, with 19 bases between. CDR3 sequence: CASVNSDRADGYTF. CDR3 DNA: TGTGCCAGCGTAAACAGCGACCGAGCGGATGGCTACACCTTC.

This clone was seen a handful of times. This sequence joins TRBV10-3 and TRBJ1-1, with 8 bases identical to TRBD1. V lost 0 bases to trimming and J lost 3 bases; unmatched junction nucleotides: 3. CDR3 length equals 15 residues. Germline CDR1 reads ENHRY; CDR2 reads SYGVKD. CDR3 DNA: TGTGCCATCAGTGAGTCGGGGACAGGCCACACTGAAGCTTTCTTT. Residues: CAISESGTGHTEAFF.

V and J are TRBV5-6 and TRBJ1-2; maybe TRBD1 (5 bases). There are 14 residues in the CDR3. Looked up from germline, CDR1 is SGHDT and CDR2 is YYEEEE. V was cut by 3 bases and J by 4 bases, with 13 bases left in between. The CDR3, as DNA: TGTGCCAGCAGCTCCCTAGAGACAGTCTATGGCTACACCTTC. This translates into CASSSLETVYGYTF.

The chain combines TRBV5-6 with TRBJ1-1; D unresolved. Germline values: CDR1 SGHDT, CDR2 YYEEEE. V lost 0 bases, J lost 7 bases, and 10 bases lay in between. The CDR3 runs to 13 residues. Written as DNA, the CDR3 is TGTGCCAGCAGCTTGGCCTCAGACCTTGAAGCTTTCTTT. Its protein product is CASSLASDLEAFF.